The sequence of this TCR beta chain was determined in a study of blood T cell repertoires in COVID-19. Authors' data handling: From reference gene primer amplification, estimates of nucleated cell counts were derived. TCRdb's table, derived via immunoSEQ multiplex PCR, lists solely in-frame clones and lacks some. The V and J calls and clone size were taken over from that table, and D and trimming were inferred from the DNA. The sample has about 270,000 clones; about nine tenths are singletons. This TCR was sampled from a man aged 40-49 years with active or convalescent COVID-19. The sample was peripheral blood.

This CDR3 is CASSLGVGASYTF. The CDR3 nucleotides are TGTGCCAGCAGCTTGGGTGTGGGGGCCAGCTACACCTTC. The rearrangement joins TRBV5-6 to TRBJ1-2; weak D call: TRBD1 (6 bases). The CDR3 covers 13 residues. Germline-derived CDR1 and CDR2 are SGHDT and YYEEEE. V was trimmed by 0 bases and J by 9 bases, leaving 12 bases between them.